The present TCR beta chain was sequenced within a study of T cell responses to AZD1222 COVID-19 vaccine. Study-wide results and caveats: Among the donors, most were white British and more were female, and clonal diversity was possibly underestimated.

In the case of this clone: Its antigen is not identified.

Clones were read by immunoSEQ multiplex PCR, and TCRdb kept only the in-frame ones, dropping some. The sample has 100,000 or so clones, around 83% seen once. This sequence was found in an adult in good health. The sequences come from peripheral blood, collected on day 0 of AZD1222 vaccination.

The CDR3 is CASSLGWAAMNTEAFF. In DNA form, the CDR3 reads TGTGCCAGCAGCTTAGGTTGGGCTGCCATGAACACTGAAGCTTTCTTT. This chain joins TRBV5-8 and TRBJ1-1; D gene uncertain. Per the germline V gene, CDR1 is SGHTS and CDR2 is YDEGEE. Trimming pared 2 bases from V and 0 bases from J, leaving 14 bases between. The CDR3 is 16 residues long.